This T cell receptor (beta chain) was recorded in a study of CD8+CD57+ T cells in acquired aplastic anemia. The sequenced patients had an expansion of CD8+CD57+ cells seen by flow cytometry. The study profiled TCR beta VDJ and CDR3 using genomic DNA as template. TCRdb reprocessed the reads via MiXCR and lists one record per CDR3 protein. This repertoire shows 200,000 to 300,000 distinct CDR3 sequences, 45% to 50% found once; its top ten account for 7% to 10%. With regard to this clonotype: Its antigen is unknown.

General observations from the study: Patients and controls were found to share about 31 CD8+ CDR3 sequences.

The germline CDR1 and CDR2 sequences are SGHTS and YDEGEE. Trimming cost V 0 bases and J 6 bases; bases outside gene matches: 5. The CDR3 is made up of 15 amino acids. The clonotype was recovered from a human donor with aplastic anemia. Sample: sorted CD4+, CD8+, or CD8+CD57+ T cells (not recorded which) from PBMCs. The chain employs TRBV5-8 and TRBJ2-3, with 9 bases that match TRBD2. CDR3: CASSLAAGGTDTQYF. The CDR3 nucleotides read TGTGCCAGCAGCTTGGCAGCGGGGGGAACGGATACGCAGTATTTT.